This T cell receptor (beta chain) was obtained from a study of cytomegalovirus exposure and HLA in healthy donors. This CDR3 has 16 amino acids. Trimming removed 0 bases at V and 4 bases at J, with 18 bases between. Germline-derived CDR1 and CDR2 are GTSNPN and SVGIG (reference sequence). Among the 100 to 150 subjects of the validation cohort, separate from the approximately 670-subject first cohort, were the donors. The table came from immunoSEQ multiplex PCR; TCRdb's copy has only in-frame clones and leaves some out. The table has 260,000 or so clones, 80% to 95% seen once; the top ten hold approximately 3.1%.

The sequencing sample was made of PBMCs. The J gene is TRBJ2-5, the V gene TRBV30, with D perhaps being TRBD1 or TRBD2 (5 bases each). This receptor was obtained from a young woman in good health and CMV-seronegative. For the CDR3, the DNA is TGTGCCTGGAGTGTACCCGGGACCGCTCTTCTAGAGACCCAGTACTTC. It is translated as CAWSVPGTALLETQYF.